A selection of T cell receptor beta chains follows, all from one sample in a study of glioma-infiltrating T cells after dendritic cell vaccination. Method: immunoSEQ multiplex PCR; TCRdb's copy keeps in-frame clones and lacks some. Of some 60,000 clones listed, around 83% are singletons. The specimen was blood, collected after dendritic cell vaccination. The source is a human donor with glioblastoma. Each CDR3 is given with its conserved first and last residue. Fields, in order: J gene, D gene, V gene, clone size, CDR3 protein, CDR3 DNA. The D gene is left open where the match is weak. Part of the rows lack a size; the others show once, few, many or a class for expanded clones.

J gene: TRBJ1-5
D gene: TRBD1
V gene: TRBV28
clone size: once
CDR3 protein: CASRPDRGRQPQHF
CDR3 DNA: TGTGCCAGCAGGCCCGACAGGGGTCGTCAGCCCCAGCATTTT

J gene: TRBJ2-1
D gene: .
V gene: TRBV6-6
clone size: .
CDR3 protein: CASSYSLEYNEQFF
CDR3 DNA: TGTGCCAGCAGTTACTCCCTAGAATACAATGAGCAGTTCTTC

J gene: TRBJ2-1
D gene: .
V gene: TRBV5-1
clone size: .
CDR3 protein: CASSPGTFYNEQFF
CDR3 DNA: TGCGCCAGCAGCCCAGGGACATTTTACAATGAGCAGTTCTTC

J gene: TRBJ2-2
D gene: TRBD1
V gene: TRBV7-9
clone size: .
CDR3 protein: CASSSQGSGELFF
CDR3 DNA: TGTGCCAGCAGCTCACAGGGGTCGGGGGAGCTGTTTTTT

J gene: TRBJ1-5
D gene: .
V gene: TRBV6-5
clone size: once
CDR3 protein: CASRDGGNQPQHF
CDR3 DNA: TGTGCCAGCAGGGACGGGGGAAATCAGCCCCAGCATTTT

J gene: TRBJ2-7
D gene: TRBD1
V gene: TRBV19
clone size: .
CDR3 protein: CASSLQGTSYEQYF
CDR3 DNA: TGTGCCAGTAGTTTACAGGGGACCTCCTACGAGCAGTACTTC

J gene: TRBJ1-5
D gene: .
V gene: TRBV7-2
clone size: .
CDR3 protein: CASSLVPTGLNQPQHF
CDR3 DNA: TGTGCCAGCAGCTTAGTCCCCACAGGGTTAAATCAGCCCCAGCATTTT

J gene: TRBJ1-6
D gene: TRBD1
V gene: TRBV18
clone size: .
CDR3 protein: CASSPGQGGSPLHF
CDR3 DNA: TGTGCCAGCTCACCCGGACAGGGGGGTTCACCCCTCCACTTT

J gene: TRBJ1-1
D gene: .
V gene: TRBV15
clone size: .
CDR3 protein: CATSRRGRVATEAFF
CDR3 DNA: TGTGCCACCAGCAGAAGGGGGAGGGTGGCCACTGAAGCTTTCTTT

J gene: TRBJ1-2
D gene: .
V gene: TRBV4-1
clone size: .
CDR3 protein: CASSQKGQAGLLNYGYTF
CDR3 DNA: TGCGCCAGCAGCCAGAAGGGGCAGGCTGGCCTCCTTAACTATGGCTACACCTTC

J gene: TRBJ2-2
D gene: TRBD1
V gene: TRBV18
clone size: .
CDR3 protein: CASSPLPGQGIDTGELFF
CDR3 DNA: TGTGCCAGCTCACCTCTCCCGGGACAGGGAATCGACACCGGGGAGCTGTTTTTT

J gene: TRBJ2-3
D gene: .
V gene: TRBV6-6
clone size: .
CDR3 protein: CASSDTQGQYTQYF
CDR3 DNA: TGTGCCAGCAGTGACACCCAGGGACAATATACGCAGTATTTT

J gene: TRBJ1-1
D gene: TRBD1
V gene: TRBV2
clone size: .
CDR3 protein: CASSADRPEMNTEAFF
CDR3 DNA: TGTGCCAGCAGCGCGGACAGGCCAGAGATGAACACTGAAGCTTTCTTT

J gene: TRBJ2-1
D gene: .
V gene: TRBV7-9
clone size: .
CDR3 protein: CASSPAGNRNHNEQFF
CDR3 DNA: TGTGCCAGCAGTCCGGCGGGAAATCGAAATCACAATGAGCAGTTCTTC

J gene: TRBJ2-7
D gene: .
V gene: TRBV7-2
clone size: .
CDR3 protein: CASSLWQAYEQYF
CDR3 DNA: TGTGCCAGCAGCTTATGGCAGGCCTACGAGCAGTACTTC

J gene: TRBJ2-3
D gene: TRBD1
V gene: TRBV4-2
clone size: .
CDR3 protein: CASSQGQGAGDTQYF
CDR3 DNA: TGTGCCAGCAGCCAAGGACAGGGGGCAGGAGATACGCAGTATTTT

J gene: TRBJ2-2
D gene: .
V gene: TRBV29-1
clone size: .
CDR3 protein: CSVEGDFPSGELFF
CDR3 DNA: TGCAGCGTTGAGGGGGACTTTCCCTCCGGGGAGCTGTTTTTT

J gene: TRBJ2-7
D gene: .
V gene: TRBV6-6
clone size: .
CDR3 protein: CASSYSTETYEQYF
CDR3 DNA: TGTGCCAGCAGTTACTCGACAGAGACTTACGAGCAGTACTTC

J gene: TRBJ1-5
D gene: TRBD1
V gene: TRBV15
clone size: .
CDR3 protein: CATSRGQGSNQPQHF
CDR3 DNA: TGTGCCACCAGCAGAGGACAGGGTAGCAATCAGCCCCAGCATTTT